This TCR beta chain was identified during a study of PD-L1 blockade in urothelial cancer. Study-level information: Blood was subjected to analysis at 3 weeks (second dose) and 6 weeks following treatment start. Per blood sample, T cells had a median of around 150,000.

Germline CDR1 and CDR2: MDHEN and SYDVKM. The V gene end was trimmed by 4 bases and the J gene end by 2 bases; junction bases not matched to a gene: 5. This CDR3 is built from 16 residues. Assay used: immunoSEQ multiplex PCR; TCRdb lists only in-frame clones, some missing. The data hold some 41,000 clones, with approximately 90% observed a single time. This TCR was recovered from an elderly man with urothelial cancer. This chain connects TRBV28 to TRBJ2-5, with TRBD1 matching over 12 bases. Sequencing was performed on PBMCs, taken around atezolizumab (anti-PD-L1) treatment. CDR3 nucleotide sequence: TGTGCCAGCAGTTGGGACAGGGGGCTGAGGCAAGAGACCCAGTACTTC. This sequence encodes CASSWDRGLRQETQYF.